Detailed here is one T cell receptor (beta chain). Its antigen is not identified. The J segment lost 0 bases and the V segment lost 3 bases, leaving 4 bases of the junction unmatched. Germline V gene sequence: CDR1 SGDLS, CDR2 YYNGEE. The CDR3 length is 15 residues. The data stem from a study of identical twins. Points from the study as a whole: Potential partial confounding of zero-insertion analyses by invariant MAIT and iNKT cells was noted.

Healthy Caucasians, and only they, were the donors. TCRdb independently ran MiXCR on the 5' RACE reads; one entry per CDR3 protein. The profile shows 500,000 to 550,000 distinct CDR3 sequences, 22% of them singletons. The same sample was also used in a study of T cells expressing NK-cell markers. From that paper: These clonotypes also led the CD3+CD56-NKG2C+ fraction in a few donors.

The V call is TRBV9, the J call TRBJ2-3, with 7 positions matching TRBD1. This clonotype was obtained from a woman under 30 in good health. The sequenced sample was CD4+ T cells sorted from blood. The CDR3: CASSGRDSSTDTQYF. The CDR3 DNA reads TGTGCCAGCAGCGGCCGGGACAGCAGCACAGATACGCAGTATTTT.